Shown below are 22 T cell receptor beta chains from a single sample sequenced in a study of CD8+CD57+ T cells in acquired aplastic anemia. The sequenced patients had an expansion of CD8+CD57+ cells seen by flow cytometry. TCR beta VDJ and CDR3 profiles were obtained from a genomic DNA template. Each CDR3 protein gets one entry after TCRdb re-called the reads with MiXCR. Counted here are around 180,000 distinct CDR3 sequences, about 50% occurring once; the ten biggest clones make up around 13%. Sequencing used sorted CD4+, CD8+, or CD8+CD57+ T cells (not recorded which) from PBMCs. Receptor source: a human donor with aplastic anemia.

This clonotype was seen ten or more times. CDR3 bases: TGTGCCAGTAGTGAACGCAGGGGGGCGGTTGAAAAACTGTTTTTT. Translation gives CASSERRGAVEKLFF. The V and J genes are TRBV19 and TRBJ1-4; 7 bases line up with TRBD1. The CDR3 covers 15 residues. In germline, CDR1 is LNHDA, CDR2 SQIVND (reference sequence). Trimming removed 5 bases from V and 7 bases from J; junction bases left unmatched: 10.

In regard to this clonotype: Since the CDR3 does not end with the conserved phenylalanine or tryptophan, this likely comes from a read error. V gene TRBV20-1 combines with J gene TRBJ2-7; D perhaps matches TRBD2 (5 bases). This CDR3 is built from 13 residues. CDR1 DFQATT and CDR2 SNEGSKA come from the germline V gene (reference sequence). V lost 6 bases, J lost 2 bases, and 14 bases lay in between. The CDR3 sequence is CSALLEVTYEQYC. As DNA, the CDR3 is TGCAGTGCACTACTGGAGGTCACCTACGAGCAGTACTGC.

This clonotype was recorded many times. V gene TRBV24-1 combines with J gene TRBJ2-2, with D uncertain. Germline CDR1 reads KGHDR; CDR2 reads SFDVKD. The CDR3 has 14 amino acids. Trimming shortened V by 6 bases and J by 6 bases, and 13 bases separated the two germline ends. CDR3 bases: TGTGCCACCAGTTTCTCCGGCTCCCCCGGGGAGCTGTTTTTT. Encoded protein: CATSFSGSPGELFF.

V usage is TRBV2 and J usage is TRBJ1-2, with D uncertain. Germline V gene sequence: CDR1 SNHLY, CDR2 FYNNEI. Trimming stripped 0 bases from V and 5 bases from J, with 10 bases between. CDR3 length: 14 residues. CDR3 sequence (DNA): TGTGCCAGCAGTGAAGCAAGGGCAATATATGGCTACACCTTC. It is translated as CASSEARAIYGYTF.

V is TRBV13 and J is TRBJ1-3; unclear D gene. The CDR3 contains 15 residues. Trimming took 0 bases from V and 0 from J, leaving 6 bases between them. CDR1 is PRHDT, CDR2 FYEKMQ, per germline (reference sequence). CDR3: CASSLGPGSGNTIYF. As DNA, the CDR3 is TGTGCCAGCAGCTTAGGGCCGGGCTCTGGAAACACCATATATTTT. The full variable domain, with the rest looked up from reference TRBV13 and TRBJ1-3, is AAGVIQSPRHLIKEKRETATLKCYPIPRHDTVYWYQQGPGQDPQFLISFYEKMQSDKGSIPDRFSAQQFSDYHSELNMSSLELGDSALYFCASSLGPGSGNTIYFGEGSWLTVV.

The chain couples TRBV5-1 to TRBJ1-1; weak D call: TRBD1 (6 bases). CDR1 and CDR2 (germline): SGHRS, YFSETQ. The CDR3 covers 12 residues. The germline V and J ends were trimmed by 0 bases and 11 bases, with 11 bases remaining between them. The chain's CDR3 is CASSLGGAFAFF. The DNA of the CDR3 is TGCGCCAGCAGCTTGGGGGGGGCCTTCGCTTTCTTT.

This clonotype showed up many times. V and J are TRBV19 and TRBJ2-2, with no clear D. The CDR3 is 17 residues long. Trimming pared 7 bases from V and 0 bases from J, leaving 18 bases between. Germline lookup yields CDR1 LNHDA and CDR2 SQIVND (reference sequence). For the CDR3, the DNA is TGTGCCAGTAACCCCGGGTTTGCCGGTACGAACACCGGGGAGCTGTTTTTT. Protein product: CASNPGFAGTNTGELFF. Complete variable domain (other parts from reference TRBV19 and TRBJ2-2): DGGITQSPKYLFRKEGQNVTLSCEQNLNHDAMYWYRQDPGQGLRLIYYSQIVNDFQKGDIAEGYSVSREKKESFPLTVTSAQKNPTAFYLCASNPGFAGTNTGELFFGEGSRLTVL.

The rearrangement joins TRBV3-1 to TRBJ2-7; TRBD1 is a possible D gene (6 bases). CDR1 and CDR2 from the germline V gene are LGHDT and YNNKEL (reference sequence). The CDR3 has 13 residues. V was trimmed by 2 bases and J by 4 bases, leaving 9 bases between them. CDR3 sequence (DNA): TGTGCCAGCAGCCAAATGACAGGTTACGAGCAGTACTTC. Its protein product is CASSQMTGYEQYF.

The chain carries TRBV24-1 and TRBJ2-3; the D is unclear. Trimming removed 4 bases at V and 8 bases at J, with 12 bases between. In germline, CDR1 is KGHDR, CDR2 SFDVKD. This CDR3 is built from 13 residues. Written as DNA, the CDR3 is TGTGCCACCAGTGACCCCCCAATAGGTACGCAGTATTTT. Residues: CATSDPPIGTQYF.

CDR3 DNA: TGCAGTGCTGTTTTCGGGACAGGGATTCGAGATACGCAGTATTTT. The encoded protein is CSAVFGTGIRDTQYF. This chain uses TRBV20-1 with TRBJ2-3; 9 bases are a match to TRBD1. The J segment lost 5 bases and the V segment lost 5 bases, leaving 11 bases of the junction unmatched. The CDR3 is made up of 15 amino acids. Per germline, CDR1 DFQATT and CDR2 SNEGSKA (reference sequence).

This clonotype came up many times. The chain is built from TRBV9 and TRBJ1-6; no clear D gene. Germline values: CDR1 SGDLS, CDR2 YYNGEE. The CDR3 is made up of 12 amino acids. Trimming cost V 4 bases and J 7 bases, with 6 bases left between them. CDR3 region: CASSKRNSPLHF. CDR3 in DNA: TGTGCCAGCAGCAAAAGAAATTCACCCCTCCACTTT.

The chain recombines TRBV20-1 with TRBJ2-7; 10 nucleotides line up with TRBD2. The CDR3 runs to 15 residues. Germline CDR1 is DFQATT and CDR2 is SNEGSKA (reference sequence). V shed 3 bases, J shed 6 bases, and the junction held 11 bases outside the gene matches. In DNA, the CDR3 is TGCAGTGCTAGTCCTAGCGGGGGAGGGGAGCGCGAGCAGTACTTC. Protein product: CSASPSGGGEREQYF.

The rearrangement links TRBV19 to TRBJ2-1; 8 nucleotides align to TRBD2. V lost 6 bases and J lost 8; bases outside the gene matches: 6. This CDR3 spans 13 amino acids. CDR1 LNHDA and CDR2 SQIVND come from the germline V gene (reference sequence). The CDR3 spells CASSLVAGYEQFF. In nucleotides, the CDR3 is TGTGCCAGTAGCCTGGTAGCGGGATATGAGCAGTTCTTC. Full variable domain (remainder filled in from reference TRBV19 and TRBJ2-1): DGGITQSPKYLFRKEGQNVTLSCEQNLNHDAMYWYRQDPGQGLRLIYYSQIVNDFQKGDIAEGYSVSREKKESFPLTVTSAQKNPTAFYLCASSLVAGYEQFFGPGTRLTVL.

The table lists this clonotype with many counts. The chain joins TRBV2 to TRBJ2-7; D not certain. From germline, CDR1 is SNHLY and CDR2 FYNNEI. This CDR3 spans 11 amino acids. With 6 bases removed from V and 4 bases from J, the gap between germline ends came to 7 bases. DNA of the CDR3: TGTGCCAGCAGGGAATCTTACGAGCAGTACTTC. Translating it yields CASRESYEQYF.

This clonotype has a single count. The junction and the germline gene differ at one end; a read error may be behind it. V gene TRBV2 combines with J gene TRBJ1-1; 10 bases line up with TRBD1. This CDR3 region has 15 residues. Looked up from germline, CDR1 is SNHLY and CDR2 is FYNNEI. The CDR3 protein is CASSSRTGGNTGAFF. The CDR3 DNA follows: TGTGCCAGCAGTTCACGGACAGGGGGAAACACTGGAGCTTTCTTT. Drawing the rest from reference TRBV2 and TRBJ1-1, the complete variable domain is EPEVTQTPSHQVTQMGQEVILRCVPISNHLYFYWYRQILGQKVEFLVSFYNNEISEKSEIFDDQFSVERPDGSNFTLKIRSTKLEDSAMYFCASSSRTGGNTGAFFGQGTRLTVV.

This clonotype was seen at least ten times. CDR3 in DNA: TGTGCCACCCCTAAAGCGACAGGGGGCATCAAGAACACTGAAGCTTTCTTT. Amino acids: CATPKATGGIKNTEAFF. The rearrangement links TRBV11-1 to TRBJ1-1, with 10 bases identical to TRBD1. Germline V gene lookup returns CDR1 SGHAT and CDR2 FQDESV (reference sequence). Germline trimming cut 10 bases from V and 1 base from J; bases unmatched to any gene: 15. The CDR3 is 17 residues long. Full variable domain (missing parts from reference TRBV11-1 and TRBJ1-1): EAEVAQSPRYKITEKSQAVAFWCDPISGHATLYWYRQILGQGPELLVQFQDESVVDDSQLPKDRFSAERLKGVDSTLKIQPAELGDSAMYLCATPKATGGIKNTEAFFGQGTRLTVV.

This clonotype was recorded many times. The CDR3 nucleotides read TGCGCCAGCAGACCTAGGGACAGGGGATACGAGCAGTACTTC. This translates into CASRPRDRGYEQYF. V is TRBV10-2 and J is TRBJ2-7, with TRBD1 identical over 10 bases. Losses at the gene ends were 6 bases for V and 4 bases for J; bases not matched to a gene: 6. Germline V gene sequence: CDR1 WSHSY, CDR2 SAAADI. CDR3 length: 14 amino acids.

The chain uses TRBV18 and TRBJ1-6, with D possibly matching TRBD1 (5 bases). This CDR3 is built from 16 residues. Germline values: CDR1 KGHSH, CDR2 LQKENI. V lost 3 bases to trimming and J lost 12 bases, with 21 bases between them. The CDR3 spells CASSPTGTAQGGPLHF. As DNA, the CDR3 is TGTGCCAGCTCACCGACGGGGACGGCCCAGGGAGGACCCCTCCACTTT.

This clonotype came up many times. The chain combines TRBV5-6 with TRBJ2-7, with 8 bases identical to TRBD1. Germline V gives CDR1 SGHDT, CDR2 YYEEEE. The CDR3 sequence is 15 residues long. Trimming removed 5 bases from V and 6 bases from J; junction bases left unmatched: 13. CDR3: CASSYTYTGGGEQYF. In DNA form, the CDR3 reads TGTGCCAGCAGTTATACCTACACAGGGGGAGGCGAGCAGTACTTC.

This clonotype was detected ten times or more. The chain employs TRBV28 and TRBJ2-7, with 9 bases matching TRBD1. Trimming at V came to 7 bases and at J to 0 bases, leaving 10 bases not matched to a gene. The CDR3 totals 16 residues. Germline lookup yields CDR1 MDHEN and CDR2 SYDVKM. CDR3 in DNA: TGTGCCAGCAATTCCCCGTGGACAGGGGTCTCCTACGAGCAGTACTTC. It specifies CASNSPWTGVSYEQYF.

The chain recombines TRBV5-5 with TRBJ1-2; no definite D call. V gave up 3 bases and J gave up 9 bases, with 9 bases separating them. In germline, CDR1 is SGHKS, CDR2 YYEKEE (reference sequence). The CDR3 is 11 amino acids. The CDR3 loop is CASSSGRSYTF. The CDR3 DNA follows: TGTGCCAGCAGCTCGGGTAGGAGCTACACCTTC.

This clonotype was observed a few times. In DNA, the CDR3 is TGCAGCGTTGGGGGAGGGACGAACACCGGGGAGCTGTTTTTT. Protein: CSVGGGTNTGELFF. The chain combines TRBV29-1 with TRBJ2-2, with 7 bases that match TRBD2. CDR3 size: 14 residues. Germline-derived CDR1 and CDR2 are SQVTM and ANQGSEA. The V gene end was trimmed by 4 bases and the J gene end by 0 bases; junction bases not matched to a gene: 2.